The 10 T cell receptor beta chains listed next were all sequenced from one sample in a study of blood T cell repertoires in COVID-19. Generated by immunoSEQ multiplex PCR, the TCRdb table keeps only in-frame clones and is missing some. The top ten clones hold roughly 6.2% of a sample with nearly 110,000 clones, less than 80% of them seen once. The sample taken for sequencing was peripheral blood. The receptors come from a man older than 75 with COVID-19, enrolled during active disease.

The DNA of the CDR3 is TGCAGCGTTGGTCGACAGACTGGTGGGGATGAGCAGTACTTC. It yields the protein CSVGRQTGGDEQYF. The genes are TRBV29-1 and TRBJ2-7, with D possibly being TRBD1 (5 bases). Germline CDR1 SQVTM, CDR2 ANQGSEA. V was pared by 4 bases and J by 7 bases, with 20 bases between. The CDR3 loop spans 14 amino acids.

The chain carries TRBV12-5 and TRBJ2-7, with TRBD1 matching over 9 bases. The CDR3 loop spans 16 amino acids. Per the germline V gene, CDR1 is LGHNT and CDR2 is FRNRAP. With V trimmed by 5 bases and J by 6 bases, 14 bases remained unmatched. For the CDR3, the DNA is TGTGCTAGTGGTCCACCGCGGGGACAGGGCTCAGGCGAGCAGTACTTC. Amino acids: CASGPPRGQGSGEQYF.

The J gene is TRBJ2-6, the V gene TRBV29-1, with D hard to call. Trimming pared 3 bases from V and 0 bases from J, leaving 3 bases between. The CDR3 is 13 residues long. CDR1 and CDR2 from the germline V gene are SQVTM and ANQGSEA. The CDR3 DNA reads TGCAGCGTTGACAGCTCTGGGGCCAACGTCCTGACTTTC. Protein sequence: CSVDSSGANVLTF. The variable domain in full, with the rest retrieved from reference TRBV29-1 and TRBJ2-6, is SAVISQKPSRDICQRGTSLTIQCQVDSQVTMMFWYRQQPGQSLTLIATANQGSEATYESGFVIDKFPISRPNLTFSTLTVSNMSPEDSSIYLCSVDSSGANVLTFGAGSRLTVL.

The CDR3 loop reads CASSPTYLAGGPKDTQYF. As DNA, the CDR3 is TGTGCCAGCAGTCCAACGTATCTAGCGGGAGGGCCGAAAGATACGCAGTATTTT. The rearrangement links TRBV4-2 to TRBJ2-3, with TRBD2 matching 12 bases. This CDR3 comprises 18 residues. V dropped 6 bases and J dropped 5; count of bases not matched to a gene: 15. Germline V gene sequence: CDR1 LGHNA, CDR2 YNFKEQ.

This clone was picked up one time. Here the CDR3 DNA reads TGTGCCAGCAGCTCCCCGGGGTTTCAGCCCCAGCATTTT. Residues: CASSSPGFQPQHF. The J gene is TRBJ1-5, the V gene TRBV7-2; D gene ambiguous. The CDR3 extends over 13 amino acids. Trimming left V 4 bases short and J 6 bases short, with 10 bases between. Germline V gene sequence: CDR1 SGHTA, CDR2 FQGNSA.

The J gene is TRBJ2-1, the V gene TRBV9; D ambiguous. Trimming removed 0 bases from V and 7 bases from J, with 11 bases in between. This CDR3 spans 14 amino acids. From germline, CDR1 is SGDLS and CDR2 YYNGEE. The DNA of the CDR3 is TGTGCCAGCAGCGTAGACTTAACGAGGAATGAGCAGTTCTTC. Residues: CASSVDLTRNEQFF.

This clone was counted a single time. The chain uses TRBV13 and TRBJ2-7; TRBD2 aligns across 8 bases. The CDR3 loop spans 17 amino acids. Germline V gene lookup returns CDR1 PRHDT and CDR2 FYEKMQ (reference sequence). V dropped 0 bases and J dropped 1; count of bases not matched to a gene: 8. The CDR3 loop reads CASSLGGSGSWSYEQYF. The DNA for the CDR3 is TGTGCCAGCAGCTTAGGCGGCAGCGGGAGTTGGTCCTACGAGCAGTACTTC.

The genes are TRBV7-2 and TRBJ2-7; D is unclear. Germline V gene lookup returns CDR1 SGHTA and CDR2 FQGNSA. V lost 1 base and J lost 3, with 22 bases in between. CDR3 length equals 18 residues. CDR3 sequence (DNA): TGTGCCAGCAGCTTAGTTGGCGGAGTGGCGCGACCCAACTACGAGCAGTACTTC. Amino acids: CASSLVGGVARPNYEQYF.

The chain couples TRBV5-1 to TRBJ2-7, with 15 positions matching TRBD2. The V gene end was trimmed by 4 bases and the J gene end by 2 bases; junction bases not matched to a gene: 4. CDR3 length equals 16 residues. CDR1 is SGHRS and CDR2 is YFSETQ in the germline V gene. The CDR3 here is CASSMGTSGRPYEQYF. The DNA for the CDR3 is TGCGCCAGCAGCATGGGGACTAGCGGGAGGCCCTACGAGCAGTACTTC.

This clone is a singleton in its sample. This chain connects TRBV6-4 to TRBJ2-1; TRBD2 aligns across 11 bases. V lost 4 bases, J lost 3 bases, and 2 bases stayed unmatched. CDR1 and CDR2 from the germline V gene are MRHNA and SNTAGT. The CDR3 consists of 15 residues. CDR3 nucleotide sequence: TGTGCCAGCAGTGGTACTAGCGGGAGCTACAATGAGCAGTTCTTC. It specifies CASSGTSGSYNEQFF.